The 26 T cell receptor beta chains reported below all come from one sample, sequenced in a study of T-cell memory formation after mild COVID-19. MiXCR was run by TCRdb on the 5' RACE reads, yielding one entry per CDR3 protein. The data hold fewer than 400,000 distinct CDR3 sequences, with 16% observed a single time. The sequenced sample consisted of PBMCs or a T cell subset sorted from them (not recorded which). These receptor sequences come from a man between 18 and 35 years old who had mild COVID-19 (a few samples of this study predate the infection). Cell type and time point are not known.

The chain couples TRBV7-6 to TRBJ1-1, with D possibly being TRBD1 (5 bases). V was clipped by 1 base and J by 1 base, with 10 bases between them. Germline CDR1 SGHVS, CDR2 FNYEAQ. This CDR3 is 15 amino acids long. In nucleotides, the CDR3 is TGTGCCAGCAGCTTAGGGGGCAAGGGGAACACTGAAGCTTTCTTT. Its protein product is CASSLGGKGNTEAFF. Full variable domain (missing parts from reference TRBV7-6 and TRBJ1-1): GAGVSQSPRYKVTKRGQDVALRCDPISGHVSLYWYRQALGQGPEFLTYFNYEAQQDKSGLPNDRFSAERPEGSISTLTIQRTEQRDSAMYRCASSLGGKGNTEAFFGQGTRLTVV.

This clonotype has a single count. The chain employs TRBV6-5 and TRBJ2-7; D is ambiguous. This CDR3 spans 13 amino acids. Trimming cost V 7 bases and J 4 bases, with 14 bases left between them. The V gene's germline CDR1 is MNHEY and CDR2 SVGAGI. Written as DNA, the CDR3 is TGTGCCAGCACAACTAACGGGTTGTACGAGCAGTACTTC. Translation gives CASTTNGLYEQYF.

V and J are TRBV10-3 and TRBJ2-2; D is undetermined. CDR1 and CDR2 (germline): ENHRY, SYGVKD. The germline V and J ends were trimmed by 3 bases and 0 bases, with 11 bases remaining between them. The CDR3 is 16 residues long. CDR3 sequence reads: CAISENGPTNTGELFF. In nucleotides, the CDR3 is TGTGCCATCAGTGAAAATGGGCCAACGAACACCGGGGAGCTGTTTTTT.

This sequence joins TRBV13 and TRBJ2-1; TRBD1 matches at 8 bases. CDR3 size: 15 residues. CDR1 and CDR2 from the germline V gene are PRHDT and FYEKMQ (reference sequence). Germline trimming cut 5 bases from V and 8 bases from J; bases unmatched to any gene: 11. CDR3 sequence: CASSTLGTGGHEQFF. CDR3 DNA: TGTGCCAGCAGCACCCTCGGGACAGGAGGGCATGAGCAGTTCTTC.

This clonotype was observed many times. The V gene is TRBV6-6, the J gene TRBJ2-5; 7 bases line up with TRBD1. The CDR3 contains 15 residues. After removal of 5 bases from V and 4 bases from J, the junction contained 10 bases not matched to a gene. Germline CDR1 reads MNHNY; CDR2 reads SVGAGI (reference sequence). The CDR3 DNA is TGTGCCAGCAGTCAACGGACAGGTCCCGGAGAGACCCAGTACTTC. Encoded protein: CASSQRTGPGETQYF.

J is TRBJ1-4 and V is TRBV19, with 9 bases fitting TRBD1. The junction had 8 bases not matched to a gene; V was cut back by 10 bases and J by 8 bases. This CDR3 region has 13 residues. CDR1 LNHDA and CDR2 SQIVND come from the germline V gene (reference sequence). For the CDR3, the DNA is TGTGCCACGACCGGGACAGGGAACGAAAAACTGTTTTTT. Amino acids: CATTGTGNEKLFF. Full variable domain (remainder filled in from reference TRBV19 and TRBJ1-4): DGGITQSPKYLFRKEGQNVTLSCEQNLNHDAMYWYRQDPGQGLRLIYYSQIVNDFQKGDIAEGYSVSREKKESFPLTVTSAQKNPTAFYLCATTGTGNEKLFFGSGTQLSVL.

The V and J genes are TRBV5-5 and TRBJ2-1; no firm D call. CDR3 size: 14 residues. CDR1 and CDR2 (germline): SGHKS, YYEKEE (reference sequence). Trimming took off 0 bases at V and 12 bases at J, with 16 bases between the two ends. The CDR3 nucleotides are TGTGCCAGCAGCTTGGCAGATCCCAGGTCGGGGCAGTTCTTC. As protein: CASSLADPRSGQFF.

A few counts support this clonotype. The rearrangement uses TRBV20-1 and TRBJ2-7; perhaps TRBD1 as D (5 bases). The V gene's germline CDR1 is DFQATT and CDR2 SNEGSKA (reference sequence). This CDR3 spans 14 amino acids. V was pared by 4 bases and J by 5 bases, with 18 bases between. The CDR3 here is CSATPIQGDDEQYF. The DNA of the CDR3 is TGCAGTGCTACCCCCATCCAGGGTGACGACGAGCAGTACTTC.

The CDR3 is CASSEYMGNEQFF. CDR3 coding DNA: TGTGCCAGCAGTGAATATATGGGCAATGAGCAGTTCTTC. The V call is TRBV6-1, the J call TRBJ2-1; D is ambiguous. Germline CDR1 is MNHNS and CDR2 is SASEGT. With 2 bases removed from V and 6 bases from J, the gap between germline ends came to 8 bases. The CDR3 extends over 13 amino acids.

This clonotype was detected many times. The chain joins TRBV5-1 to TRBJ2-3; D is undetermined. Trimming took 0 bases from V and 5 from J, leaving 10 bases between them. CDR3 length: 14 residues. The germline V gene encodes CDR1 SGHRS and CDR2 YFSETQ. The CDR3 loop reads CASSLAEPEDTQYF. As DNA, the CDR3 is TGCGCCAGCAGCTTGGCCGAGCCTGAAGATACGCAGTATTTT.

This clonotype was counted between two and nine times. The chain joins TRBV29-1 to TRBJ2-1; D not resolved. CDR1 SQVTM and CDR2 ANQGSEA come from the germline V gene. Trimming shortened V by 7 bases and J by 9 bases, and 13 bases separated the two germline ends. This CDR3 is 11 amino acids long. The CDR3 protein is CSAQRVGEQFF. For the CDR3, the DNA is TGCAGCGCCCAGAGAGTGGGTGAGCAGTTCTTC.

The J gene is TRBJ2-2, the V gene TRBV5-1; 7 bases match TRBD1. This CDR3 comprises 16 residues. The V gene end was trimmed by 0 bases and the J gene end by 5 bases; junction bases not matched to a gene: 7. Germline V lookup: CDR1 SGHRS, CDR2 YFSETQ. The CDR3 nucleotides read TGCGCCAGCAGCTTGGGACAGGGAGTCGAAACCGGGGAGCTGTTTTTT. Translation: CASSLGQGVETGELFF.

In this sample, this clonotype turned up a few times. The chain couples TRBV9 to TRBJ1-1; D not certain. CDR1 SGDLS and CDR2 YYNGEE come from the germline V gene. Trimming took off 0 bases at V and 5 bases at J, with 11 bases between the two ends. This CDR3 is built from 14 residues. The CDR3 DNA reads TGTGCCAGCAGCGTAGCTCTCGGAGTGACTGAAGCTTTCTTT. Residues: CASSVALGVTEAFF.

V and J are TRBV2 and TRBJ1-6; D possibly corresponds to TRBD1 (6 bases). V lost 4 bases and J lost 8, with 18 bases in between. The CDR3 spans 16 residues. CDR1 and CDR2 (germline): SNHLY, FYNNEI. CDR3 bases: TGTGCCAGCAGTGGTTTTAGGGGGGAGGGCGATTCACCCCTCCACTTT. It encodes CASSGFRGEGDSPLHF.

There are a few counts of this clonotype. This sequence joins TRBV5-1 and TRBJ2-1; perhaps TRBD1 as D (6 bases). V lost 0 bases and J lost 2, with 9 bases in between. The germline CDR1 and CDR2 sequences are SGHRS and YFSETQ. The CDR3 has 15 residues. CDR3 in amino acids: CASSLEGVTYNEQFF. DNA for the CDR3: TGCGCCAGCAGCTTGGAGGGGGTCACCTACAATGAGCAGTTCTTC. Full variable domain (remainder filled in from reference TRBV5-1 and TRBJ2-1): KAGVTQTPRYLIKTRGQQVTLSCSPISGHRSVSWYQQTPGQGLQFLFEYFSETQRNKGNFPGRFSGRQFSNSRSEMNVSTLELGDSALYLCASSLEGVTYNEQFFGPGTRLTVL.

V gene TRBV15 combines with J gene TRBJ2-1, with a tentative D call TRBD1 (6 bases). Germline loops: CDR1 LNHNV, CDR2 YYDKDF (reference sequence). The CDR3 totals 16 residues. V dropped 1 base and J dropped 6 bases, with 16 bases sitting between them. Written as DNA, the CDR3 is TGTGCCACCAGCAGAGTAGGGTCCAGGGGTGGCAATGAGCAGTTCTTC. This gives the protein CATSRVGSRGGNEQFF.

The chain carries TRBV28 and TRBJ1-2; D is unclear. The germline V gene encodes CDR1 MDHEN and CDR2 SYDVKM. The ends were cut back, 4 bases at V and 0 bases at J, with 3 bases in the middle. This CDR3 has 12 amino acids. The CDR3, as DNA: TGTGCCAGCAGTTGGACTAACTATGGCTACACCTTC. As protein: CASSWTNYGYTF.

This clonotype came up a few times. The chain couples TRBV20-1 to TRBJ2-4; no clear D. Germline values: CDR1 DFQATT, CDR2 SNEGSKA (reference sequence). This CDR3 contains 15 residues. Trimming left V 0 bases short and J 0 bases short, with 9 bases between. The CDR3 spells CSARDPGLAKNIQYF. CDR3 DNA: TGCAGTGCTAGAGATCCAGGTCTAGCCAAAAACATTCAGTACTTC.

The table lists this clonotype with many counts. Written as DNA, the CDR3 is TGTGCCAGCAGCCAGCCCGGGACTAGCGGGGGCACCACAGATACGCAGTATTTT. It specifies CASSQPGTSGGTTDTQYF. The gene calls are TRBV4-2 and TRBJ2-3; 14 nucleotides match TRBD2. The CDR3 spans 18 residues. Trimming cost V 3 bases and J 2 bases; bases outside gene matches: 7. CDR1 is LGHNA and CDR2 is YNFKEQ in the germline V gene.

This chain uses TRBV5-4 with TRBJ2-1, with 9 bases lining up with TRBD2. The CDR3 covers 13 residues. Germline CDR1 reads SGHNT; CDR2 reads YYREEE (reference sequence). V dropped 0 bases and J dropped 9; count of bases not matched to a gene: 1. DNA for the CDR3: TGTGCCAGCAGCTTGGGCGGGGGGGCTGAGCAGTTCTTC. Amino acids: CASSLGGGAEQFF.

This clonotype was counted many times. This rearrangement joins TRBV10-2 to TRBJ1-1, with 7 bases matching TRBD1. V shed 8 bases, J shed 5 bases, and the junction held 8 bases outside the gene matches. There are 13 residues in the CDR3. CDR1 and CDR2 from the germline V gene are WSHSY and SAAADI. CDR3 sequence (DNA): TGCGCCAGCCAGTTCCAGGGGGGGACTGAAGCTTTCTTT. Translation gives CASQFQGGTEAFF.

The rearrangement joins TRBV25-1 to TRBJ2-2; D gene ambiguous. This CDR3 region has 11 residues. Trimming shortened V by 3 bases and J by 6 bases, and 2 bases separated the two germline ends. Germline V gene lookup returns CDR1 MGHDK and CDR2 SYGVNS. The CDR3 loop reads CASSDPGELFF. In DNA form, the CDR3 reads TGTGCCAGCAGTGACCCCGGGGAGCTGTTTTTT.

The chain combines TRBV20-1 with TRBJ1-2; 8 bases line up with TRBD1. After removal of 3 bases from V and 6 bases from J, the junction contained 6 bases not matched to a gene. The CDR3 consists of 13 residues. Germline loops: CDR1 DFQATT, CDR2 SNEGSKA (reference sequence). In DNA form, the CDR3 reads TGCAGTGCTAGGAGAGACAGGGGTGATGGCTACACCTTC. This gives the protein CSARRDRGDGYTF.

This clonotype was seen at least ten times. The chain joins TRBV4-1 to TRBJ2-7; D is ambiguous. Trimming took 0 bases from V and 7 from J, leaving 13 bases between them. The germline CDR1 and CDR2 sequences are MGHRA and YSYEKL. This CDR3 region has 14 residues. CDR3 amino acids: CASSQDLGLREQYV. The CDR3 DNA is TGCGCCAGCAGCCAAGATTTGGGGTTGAGGGAGCAGTACGTC.

The table lists this clonotype with a few counts. The chain has TRBV7-9 and TRBJ1-6; the D is unclear. V was pared by 4 bases and J by 9 bases, with 16 bases between. Germline CDR1 SEHNR, CDR2 FQNEAQ (reference sequence). This CDR3 comprises 15 residues. The CDR3 DNA reads TGTGCCAGCAGCTGGGAGGGCGCCGTCTCTTCACCCCTCCACTTT. Translated: CASSWEGAVSSPLHF.

This rearrangement joins TRBV27 to TRBJ1-1; D ambiguous. This CDR3 is 14 amino acids long. Germline lookup yields CDR1 MNHEY and CDR2 SMNVEV (reference sequence). V was cut by 5 bases and J by 6 bases, with 16 bases left in between. The CDR3 is CASSPTPRRAEAFF. The CDR3 DNA is TGTGCCAGCAGTCCTACACCTCGGCGGGCTGAAGCTTTCTTT.